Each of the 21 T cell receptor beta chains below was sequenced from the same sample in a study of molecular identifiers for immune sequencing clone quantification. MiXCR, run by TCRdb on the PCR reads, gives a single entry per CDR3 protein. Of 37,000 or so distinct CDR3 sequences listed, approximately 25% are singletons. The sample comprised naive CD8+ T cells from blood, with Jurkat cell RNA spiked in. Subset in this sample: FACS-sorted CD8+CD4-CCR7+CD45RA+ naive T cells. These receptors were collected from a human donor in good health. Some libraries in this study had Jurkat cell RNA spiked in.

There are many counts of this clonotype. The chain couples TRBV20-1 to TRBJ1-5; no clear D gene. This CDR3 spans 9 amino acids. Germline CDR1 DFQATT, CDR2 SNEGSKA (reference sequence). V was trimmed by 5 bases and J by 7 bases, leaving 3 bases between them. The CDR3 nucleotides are TGCAGTGCTGGACAGCCCCAGCATTTT. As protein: CSAGQPQHF.

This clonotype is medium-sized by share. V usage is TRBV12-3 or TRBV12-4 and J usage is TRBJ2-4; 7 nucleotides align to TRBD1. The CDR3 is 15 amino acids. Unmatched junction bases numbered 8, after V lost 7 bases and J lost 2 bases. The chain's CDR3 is CASTSLTGSKNIQYF. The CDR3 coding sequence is TGTGCCAGCACCTCCCTGACAGGGTCCAAAAACATTCAGTACTTC.

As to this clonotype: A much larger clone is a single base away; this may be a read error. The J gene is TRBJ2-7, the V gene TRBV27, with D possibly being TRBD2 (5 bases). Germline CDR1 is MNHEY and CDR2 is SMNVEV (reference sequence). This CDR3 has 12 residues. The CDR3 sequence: CASRGSDYEQHF. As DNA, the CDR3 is TGTGCCAGCAGGGGGTCAGACTACGAGCAGCACTTC.

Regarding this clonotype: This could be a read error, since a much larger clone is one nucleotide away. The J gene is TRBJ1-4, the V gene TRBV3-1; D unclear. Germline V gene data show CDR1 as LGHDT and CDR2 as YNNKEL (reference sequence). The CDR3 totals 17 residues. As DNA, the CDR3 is TGTGCCAGCAGCCAAGGACTCGGAATCTCAACTAATGAAAAACCGTTTTTT. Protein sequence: CASSQGLGISTNEKPFF.

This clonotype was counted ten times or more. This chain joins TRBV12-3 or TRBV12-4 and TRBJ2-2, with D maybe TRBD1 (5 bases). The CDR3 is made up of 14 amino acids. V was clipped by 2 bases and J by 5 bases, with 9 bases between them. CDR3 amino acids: CASSLSGATGELFF. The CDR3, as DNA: TGTGCCAGCAGTTTATCTGGGGCGACCGGGGAGCTGTTTTTT.

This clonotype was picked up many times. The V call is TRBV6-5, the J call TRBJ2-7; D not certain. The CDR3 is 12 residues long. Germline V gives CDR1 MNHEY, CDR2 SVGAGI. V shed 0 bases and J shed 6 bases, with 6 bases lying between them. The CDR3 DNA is TGTGCCAGCAGTTACTCCGGCCTCGAGCAGTACTTC. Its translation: CASSYSGLEQYF.

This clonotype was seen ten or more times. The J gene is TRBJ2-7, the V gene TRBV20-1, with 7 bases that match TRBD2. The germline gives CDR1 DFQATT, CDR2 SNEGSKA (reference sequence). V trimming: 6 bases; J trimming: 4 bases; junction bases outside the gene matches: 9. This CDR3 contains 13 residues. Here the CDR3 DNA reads TGCAGTGCCTCCGAGACGGGGGGTTACGAGCAGTACTTC. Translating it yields CSASETGGYEQYF.

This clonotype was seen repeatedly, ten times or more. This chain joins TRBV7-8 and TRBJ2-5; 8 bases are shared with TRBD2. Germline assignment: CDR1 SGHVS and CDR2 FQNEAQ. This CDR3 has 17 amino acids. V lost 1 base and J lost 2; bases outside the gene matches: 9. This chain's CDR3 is CASSLGALLAAQETQYF. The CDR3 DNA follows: TGTGCCAGCAGCTTAGGGGCCCTACTAGCGGCTCAAGAGACCCAGTACTTC.

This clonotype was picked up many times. CDR3 sequence reads: CASSLGGSYEQYF. The DNA for the CDR3 is TGCGCCAGCAGCCTGGGGGGTTCCTACGAGCAGTACTTC. The chain links TRBV4-1 to TRBJ2-7; tentatively, D is TRBD2 (6 bases). Germline V gives CDR1 MGHRA, CDR2 YSYEKL. Trimming left V 4 bases short and J 1 base short, with 8 bases between. This CDR3 is built from 13 residues.

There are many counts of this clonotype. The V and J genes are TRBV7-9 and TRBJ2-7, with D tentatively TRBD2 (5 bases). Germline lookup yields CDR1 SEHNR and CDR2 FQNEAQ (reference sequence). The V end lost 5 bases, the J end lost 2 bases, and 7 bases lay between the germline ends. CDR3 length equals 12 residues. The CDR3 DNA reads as TGTGCCAGCAGCGAGGGAACCTACGAGCAGTACTTC. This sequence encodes CASSEGTYEQYF.

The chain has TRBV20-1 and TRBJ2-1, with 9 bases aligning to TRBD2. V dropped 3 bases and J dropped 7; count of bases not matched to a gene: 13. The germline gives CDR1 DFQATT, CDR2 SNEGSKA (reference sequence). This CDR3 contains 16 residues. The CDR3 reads CSASGLAGSLDNEQFF. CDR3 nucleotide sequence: TGCAGTGCTAGTGGGCTAGCGGGGAGTTTAGATAATGAGCAGTTCTTC.

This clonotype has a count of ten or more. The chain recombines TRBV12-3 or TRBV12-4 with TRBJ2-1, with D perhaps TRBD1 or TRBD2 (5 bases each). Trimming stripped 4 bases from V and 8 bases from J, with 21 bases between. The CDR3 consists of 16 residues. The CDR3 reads CASSSPLGAPGHEQFF. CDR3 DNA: TGTGCCAGCAGTTCGCCACTAGGGGCCCCTGGGCATGAGCAGTTCTTC.

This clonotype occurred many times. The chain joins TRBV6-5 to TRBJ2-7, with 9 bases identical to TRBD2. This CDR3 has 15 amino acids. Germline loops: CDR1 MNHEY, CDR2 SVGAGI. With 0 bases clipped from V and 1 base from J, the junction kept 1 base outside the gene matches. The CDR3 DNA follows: TGTGCCAGCAGTTACTCGACTAGCGGTTCCTACGAGCAGTACTTC. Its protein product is CASSYSTSGSYEQYF.

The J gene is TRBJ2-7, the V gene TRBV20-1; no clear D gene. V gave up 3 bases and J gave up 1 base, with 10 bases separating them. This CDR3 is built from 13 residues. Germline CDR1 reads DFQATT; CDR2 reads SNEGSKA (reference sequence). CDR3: CSASEASSYEQYF. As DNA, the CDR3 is TGCAGTGCTAGTGAGGCCAGTTCCTACGAGCAGTACTTC.

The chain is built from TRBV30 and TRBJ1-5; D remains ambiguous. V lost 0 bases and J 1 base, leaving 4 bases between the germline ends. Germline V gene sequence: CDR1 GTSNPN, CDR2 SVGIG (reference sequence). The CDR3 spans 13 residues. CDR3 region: CAWSVGSNQPQHF. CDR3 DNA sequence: TGTGCCTGGAGTGTTGGAAGCAATCAGCCCCAGCATTTT. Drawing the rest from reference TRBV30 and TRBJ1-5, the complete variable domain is SQTIHQWPATLVQPVGSPLSLECTVEGTSNPNLYWYRQAAGRGLQLLFYSVGIGQISSEVPQNLSASRPQDRQFILSSKKLLLSDSGFYLCAWSVGSNQPQHFGDGTRLSIL.

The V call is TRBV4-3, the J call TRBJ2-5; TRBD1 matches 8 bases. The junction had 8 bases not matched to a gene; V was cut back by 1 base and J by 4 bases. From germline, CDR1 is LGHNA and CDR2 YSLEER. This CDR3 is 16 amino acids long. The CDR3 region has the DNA TGCGCCAGCAGCCAAGCCCCGGGGACAGGTCTAGAGACCCAGTACTTC. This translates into CASSQAPGTGLETQYF.

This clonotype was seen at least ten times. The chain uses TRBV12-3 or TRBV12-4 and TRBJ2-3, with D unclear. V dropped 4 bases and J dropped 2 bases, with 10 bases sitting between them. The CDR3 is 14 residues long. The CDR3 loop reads CASSYVGYTDTQYF. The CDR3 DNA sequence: TGTGCCAGCAGTTACGTCGGGTACACAGATACGCAGTATTTT.

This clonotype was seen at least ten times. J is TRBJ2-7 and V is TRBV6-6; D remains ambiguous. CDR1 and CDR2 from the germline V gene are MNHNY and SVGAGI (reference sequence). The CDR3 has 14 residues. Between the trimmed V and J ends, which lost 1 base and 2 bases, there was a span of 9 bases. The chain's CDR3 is CASSYFPGPYEQYF. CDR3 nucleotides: TGTGCCAGCAGTTACTTCCCGGGTCCCTACGAGCAGTACTTC.

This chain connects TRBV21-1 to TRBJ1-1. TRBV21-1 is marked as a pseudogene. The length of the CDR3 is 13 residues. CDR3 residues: CASSPSDDTKAFF. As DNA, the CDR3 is TGTGCCAGCAGCCCCTCCGATGACACTAAAGCTTTCTTT.

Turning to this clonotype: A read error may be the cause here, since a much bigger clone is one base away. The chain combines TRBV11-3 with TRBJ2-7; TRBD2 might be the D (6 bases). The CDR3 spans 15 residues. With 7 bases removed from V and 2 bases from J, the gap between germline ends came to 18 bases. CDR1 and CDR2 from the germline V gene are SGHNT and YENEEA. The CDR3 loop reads CASNLKWGVAYEQYF. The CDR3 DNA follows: TGTGCCAGCAACCTCAAGTGGGGGGTAGCCTACGAGCAGTACTTC.

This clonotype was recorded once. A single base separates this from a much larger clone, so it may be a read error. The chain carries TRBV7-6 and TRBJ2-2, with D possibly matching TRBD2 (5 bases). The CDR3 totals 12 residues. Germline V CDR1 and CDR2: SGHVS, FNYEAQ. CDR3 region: CASSGSTGEPFF. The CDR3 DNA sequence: TGTGCCAGCAGTGGGTCCACCGGGGAGCCGTTTTTT. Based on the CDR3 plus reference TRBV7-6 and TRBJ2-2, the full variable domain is GAGVSQSPRYKVTKRGQDVALRCDPISGHVSLYWYRQALGQGPEFLTYFNYEAQQDKSGLPNDRFSAERPEGSISTLTIQRTEQRDSAMYRCASSGSTGEPFFGEGSRLTVL.